The 9 T cell receptor beta chains presented below share a single source sample, sequenced in a study of T cells after yellow fever vaccination. TCRdb re-called the 5' RACE reads with MiXCR, one entry per CDR3 protein. This sample has about 260,000 distinct CDR3 sequences, with 5.2% found just once. Source: CD4+ T cells sorted from PBMCs, taken on the day of the yellow fever booster vaccination. These receptor sequences come from a man younger than 35 who received the YFV17D yellow fever vaccine.

The chain has TRBV30 and TRBJ2-3; no definite D call. V lost 4 bases, J lost 1 base, and 9 bases lay in between. The germline CDR1 and CDR2 sequences are GTSNPN and SVGIG (reference sequence). The CDR3 loop spans 13 amino acids. The CDR3 DNA sequence: TGTGCCTGGATGGGGTCAGGCACAGATACGCAGTATTTT. This encodes CAWMGSGTDTQYF.

This clonotype was detected only a few times. The chain joins TRBV4-1 to TRBJ2-1; maybe TRBD2 (5 bases). This CDR3 region has 16 residues. From germline, CDR1 is MGHRA and CDR2 YSYEKL. The V end was cut by 0 bases, the J end by 9 bases, with 18 bases between. Here the CDR3 reads CASSQEARRLTSEQFF. The CDR3 nucleotides read TGCGCCAGCAGCCAAGAGGCCAGGAGGCTAACCAGTGAGCAGTTCTTC.

This clonotype was seen more than once but under ten times. The chain is built from TRBV18 and TRBJ2-7; D unclear. This CDR3 comprises 12 residues. In germline, CDR1 is KGHSH, CDR2 LQKENI. Deletions cut 4 bases from V and 3 bases from J, with 7 bases between. CDR3 sequence: CASSHILYEQYV. The CDR3 nucleotides are TGTGCCAGCTCACACATACTCTACGAGCAGTACGTC.

The J gene is TRBJ1-5, the V gene TRBV4-2; D gene ambiguous. V was cut by 4 bases and J by 6 bases, with 10 bases left in between. The CDR3 is 13 residues long. The germline CDR1 and CDR2 sequences are LGHNA and YNFKEQ. The DNA of the CDR3 is TGTGCCAGCAGCCTCGCCACACGTCAGCCCCAGCATTTT. Its translation: CASSLATRQPQHF.

This clonotype has a count of ten or more. V gene TRBV10-3 combines with J gene TRBJ2-5; no firm D call. The V and J ends lost 2 bases and 5 bases respectively, with 12 bases between them. The CDR3 length is 14 residues. Germline V gene data show CDR1 as ENHRY and CDR2 as SYGVKD. CDR3: CAISEQTLGETQYF. In nucleotides, the CDR3 is TGTGCCATCAGTGAGCAGACCCTAGGGGAGACCCAGTACTTC.

This sequence joins TRBV7-9 and TRBJ1-2; a weak D match, TRBD1 (6 bases). The CDR3 runs to 14 residues. CDR1 is SEHNR and CDR2 is FQNEAQ in the germline V gene (reference sequence). Trimming took 4 bases from V and 6 from J, leaving 15 bases between them. The CDR3 DNA reads as TGTGCCAGCAGCTCCAACTGGGACACGGATGGCTACACCTTC. Protein product: CASSSNWDTDGYTF.

This clonotype has ten or more counts. J is TRBJ2-3 and V is TRBV7-8; D is unresolved. This CDR3 has 14 amino acids. Germline CDR1 and CDR2: SGHVS and FQNEAQ. Trimming cost V 2 bases and J 0 bases, with 6 bases left between them. CDR3 in amino acids: CASSLLPSTDTQYF. In DNA form, the CDR3 reads TGTGCCAGCAGCTTACTACCTAGCACAGATACGCAGTATTTT.

This clonotype was detected only a few times. The chain links TRBV20-1 to TRBJ2-7; weak D call: TRBD1 (5 bases). The CDR3 runs to 14 residues. The V end was cut by 0 bases, the J end by 4 bases, with 13 bases between. Germline CDR1 DFQATT, CDR2 SNEGSKA (reference sequence). The CDR3 DNA sequence: TGCAGTGCTAGAGACGACAGTAACACTTACGAGCAGTACGTC. Its protein is CSARDDSNTYEQYV.

Many counts were recorded for this clonotype. V and J are TRBV7-2 and TRBJ2-5; no firm D call. Germline V CDR1 and CDR2: SGHTA, FQGNSA. The V end was cut by 5 bases, the J end by 4 bases, with 14 bases between. This CDR3 spans 14 amino acids. This CDR3 reads CASSRGSSVETQYF. DNA of the CDR3: TGTGCCAGCAGCCGCGGATCGAGCGTAGAGACCCAGTACTTC.